The sequence of this T cell receptor (beta chain) was determined in a study of beta chain features in type 1 diabetes. Of note for this clone: The target antigen is unknown.

Of the isolated RNA, all was reverse transcribed, and so the sequenced material was expressed TCRB transcripts. Here immunoSEQ multiplex PCR was the method, and the copy in TCRdb shows in-frame clones only, minus some. The table has around 310,000 clones, 11% seen once. General study findings and limits: Junctions at VDJ sites from type 1 diabetes patients had fewer insertions and more deletions. Over-representation of high TCR-expressing cells was a possible consequence of cDNA sequencing. Comparison showed that naive, central memory and Treg TCRB repertoires appeared more similar among patients than among healthy donors.

Heparinised blood was drawn once per donor, averaging about 100 mL. Material for sequencing was naive CD4+ T cells from blood. The TCR comes from a woman in her 30s in good health.

CDR3 in DNA: TGTGCCAGCACGGGCGGGAGGTCCTACAATGAGCAGTTCTTC. It translates to CASTGGRSYNEQFF. The rearrangement joins TRBV2 to TRBJ2-1; TRBD2 aligns across 8 bases. Germline CDR1 and CDR2: SNHLY and FYNNEI. With 7 bases clipped from V and 1 base from J, the junction kept 3 bases outside the gene matches. The CDR3 has 14 amino acids.